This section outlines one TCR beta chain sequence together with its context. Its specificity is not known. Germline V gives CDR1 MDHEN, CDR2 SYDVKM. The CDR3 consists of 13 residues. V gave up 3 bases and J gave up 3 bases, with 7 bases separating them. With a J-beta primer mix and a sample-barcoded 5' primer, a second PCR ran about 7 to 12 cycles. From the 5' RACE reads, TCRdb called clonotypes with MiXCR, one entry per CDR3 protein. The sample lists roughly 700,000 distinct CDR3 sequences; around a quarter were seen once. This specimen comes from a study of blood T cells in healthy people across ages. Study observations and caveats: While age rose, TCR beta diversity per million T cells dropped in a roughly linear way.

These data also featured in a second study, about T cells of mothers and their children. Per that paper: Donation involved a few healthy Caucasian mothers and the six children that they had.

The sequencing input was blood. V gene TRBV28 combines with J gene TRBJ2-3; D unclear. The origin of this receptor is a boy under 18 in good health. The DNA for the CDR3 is TGTGCCAGCAGTTTGGCTCAGACAGATACGCAGTATTTT. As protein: CASSLAQTDTQYF.